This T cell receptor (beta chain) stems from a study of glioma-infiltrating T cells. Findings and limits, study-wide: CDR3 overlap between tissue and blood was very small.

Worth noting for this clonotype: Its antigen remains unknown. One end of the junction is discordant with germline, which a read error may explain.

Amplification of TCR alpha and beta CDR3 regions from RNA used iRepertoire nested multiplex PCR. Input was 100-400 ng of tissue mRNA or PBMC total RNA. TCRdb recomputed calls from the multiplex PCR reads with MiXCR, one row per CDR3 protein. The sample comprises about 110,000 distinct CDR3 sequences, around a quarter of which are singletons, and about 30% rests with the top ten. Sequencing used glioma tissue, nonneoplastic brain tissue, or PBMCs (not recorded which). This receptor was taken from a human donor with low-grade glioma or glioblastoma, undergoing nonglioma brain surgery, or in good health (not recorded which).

CDR3 amino acids: CALGQASYNEQLF. The CDR3, as DNA: TGTGCCCTTGGACAGGCCTCCTACAATGAGCAGCTCTTC. This rearrangement joins TRBV10-3 to TRBJ2-1; 7 nucleotides line up with TRBD1. CDR1 ENHRY and CDR2 SYGVKD come from the germline V gene. This CDR3 has 13 residues.